The TCR beta chain described here comes from a study of T-cell memory formation after mild COVID-19. Study-wide results and caveats: The second-wave clones peaking on day 37 were not confirmed as SARS-CoV-2-specific. Among contracting clones, CD4+ were mainly CM/EM and CD8+ enriched in EMRA. Clones that contracted from day 15 to 85 were balanced CD4/CD8, while later expanders leaned CD4+.

TCRdb reprocessed the 5' RACE reads with MiXCR, giving one entry per CDR3 protein. The table lists over 500,000 distinct CDR3 sequences, 15% to 20% of them singletons. Points on this clonotype: The antigen remains unidentified.

The CDR3 totals 14 residues. The V and J ends lost 2 bases and 12 bases respectively, with 17 bases between them. Germline CDR1 is SGHTA and CDR2 is FQGNSA. The sequencing input was PBMCs or a T cell subset sorted from them (not recorded which). The chain couples TRBV7-2 to TRBJ2-1; perhaps D is TRBD1 or TRBD2 (6 bases each). This receptor was taken from an adult woman who had mild COVID-19 (a few samples of this study predate the infection). Cell type and time point are not known. The CDR3: CASSLRQVEGGQFF. CDR3 in DNA: TGTGCCAGCAGCTTACGACAGGTGGAGGGGGGGCAGTTCTTC. The variable domain in full, with the rest retrieved from reference TRBV7-2 and TRBJ2-1, is GAGVSQSPSNKVTEKGKDVELRCDPISGHTALYWYRQSLGQGLEFLIYFQGNSAPDKSGLPSDRFSAERTGGSVSTLTIQRTQQEDSAVYLCASSLRQVEGGQFFGPGTRLTVL.